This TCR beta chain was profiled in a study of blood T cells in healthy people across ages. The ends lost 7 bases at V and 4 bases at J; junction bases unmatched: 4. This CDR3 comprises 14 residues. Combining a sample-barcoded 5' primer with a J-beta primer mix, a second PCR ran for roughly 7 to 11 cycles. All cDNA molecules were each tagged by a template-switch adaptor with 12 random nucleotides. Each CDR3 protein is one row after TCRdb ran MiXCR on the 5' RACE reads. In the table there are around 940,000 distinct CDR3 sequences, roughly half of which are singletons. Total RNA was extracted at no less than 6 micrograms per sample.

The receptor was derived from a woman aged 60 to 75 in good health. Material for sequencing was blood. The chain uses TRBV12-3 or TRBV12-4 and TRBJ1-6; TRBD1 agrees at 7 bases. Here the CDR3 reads CASNQGEYNSPLHF. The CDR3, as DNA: TGTGCCAGCAATCAGGGGGAGTATAATTCACCCCTCCACTTT.